The next 17 T cell receptor beta chains were all read from a single sample in a study of T cells after yellow fever vaccination. Each CDR3 protein gets one entry after TCRdb re-called the 5' RACE reads with MiXCR. The table records 50,000 to 75,000 distinct CDR3 sequences, approximately 6.9% of them present only once. Sequenced here: CD8+ T cells sorted from PBMCs, sampled on the day of the first yellow fever vaccination. The receptors shown here come from a man aged 18 to 30 who received the YFV17D yellow fever vaccine.

The chain uses TRBV5-1 and TRBJ2-3; weak D call: TRBD2 (6 bases). Germline values: CDR1 SGHRS, CDR2 YFSETQ. Trimming cost V 4 bases and J 1 base, with 13 bases left between them. This CDR3 is built from 15 residues. The CDR3 reads CASSLAGWGTDTQYF. The CDR3 bases are TGCGCCAGCAGCCTCGCGGGGTGGGGCACAGATACGCAGTATTTT.

This clonotype has only a few counts. This chain joins TRBV7-8 and TRBJ2-1, with 13 bases identical to TRBD2. The J segment lost 8 bases and the V segment lost 6 bases, leaving 10 bases of the junction unmatched. CDR1 is SGHVS and CDR2 is FQNEAQ in the germline V gene. The CDR3 contains 16 residues. The DNA of the CDR3 is TGTGCCAGCAGGGAGCCGACTAGCGGGGGGAATGATGAGCAGTTCTTC. Protein: CASREPTSGGNDEQFF.

This clonotype has just a few counts. V and J are TRBV7-8 and TRBJ2-7, with D perhaps given as TRBD1 or TRBD2 (5 bases each). Per germline, CDR1 SGHVS and CDR2 FQNEAQ. The CDR3 sequence is 16 residues long. Trimming stripped 8 bases from V and 1 base from J, with 21 bases between. The CDR3 nucleotides are TGTGCCAGCCAACCATTCGAGGGGCCGCCTTCCTACGAGCAGTACTTC. Its protein is CASQPFEGPPSYEQYF. Drawing the rest from reference TRBV7-8 and TRBJ2-7, the complete variable domain is GAGVSQSPRYKVAKRGQDVALRCDPISGHVSLFWYQQALGQGPEFLTYFQNEAQLDKSGLPSDRFFAERPEGSVSTLKIQRTQQEDSAVYLCASQPFEGPPSYEQYFGPGTRLTVT.

The table lists this clonotype with many counts. The junction and the germline gene differ at one end; a read error may be behind it. V is TRBV7-9 and J is TRBJ1-2, with D unresolved. Germline V gene sequence: CDR1 SEHNR, CDR2 FQNEAQ (reference sequence). This CDR3 comprises 12 residues. The DNA of the CDR3 is TGCGCCAGCAGCTTGGGCAGCTATGGCTACACCTTC. Amino acid sequence: CASSLGSYGYTF.

This chain connects TRBV7-2 to TRBJ2-5; 8 positions agree with TRBD1. The CDR3 runs to 15 residues. CDR1 SGHTA and CDR2 FQGNSA come from the germline V gene. V gave up 1 base and J gave up 3 bases; unmatched junction bases: 4. For the CDR3, the DNA is TGTGCCAGCAGCTTAGTTCACAGGGGGGAAGAGACCCAGTACTTC. This gives the protein CASSLVHRGEETQYF.

This clonotype was counted a few times. The chain recombines TRBV7-9 with TRBJ1-6, with 9 bases identical to TRBD1. The J segment lost 10 bases and the V segment lost 5 bases, leaving 9 bases of the junction unmatched. Germline CDR1 is SEHNR and CDR2 is FQNEAQ (reference sequence). The CDR3 covers 15 residues. This CDR3 reads CASSPTGGQGSPLHF. CDR3 coding DNA: TGTGCCAGCAGCCCAACAGGGGGCCAAGGATCACCCCTCCACTTT.

The chain recombines TRBV5-1 with TRBJ2-7; 8 nucleotides line up with TRBD1. CDR1 is SGHRS and CDR2 is YFSETQ in the germline V gene. The V gene end was trimmed by 5 bases and the J gene end by 4 bases; junction bases not matched to a gene: 11. CDR3 length equals 15 residues. The CDR3 is CASSLDSQGVYEQYV. The DNA for the CDR3 is TGCGCCAGCAGTCTGGACTCACAGGGGGTGTACGAGCAGTACGTC.

There are a few counts of this clonotype. The J gene is TRBJ1-5, the V gene TRBV2; no reliable D call. Germline CDR1 reads SNHLY; CDR2 reads FYNNEI. V lost 6 bases and J lost 5, with 14 bases in between. This CDR3 is built from 14 residues. Here the CDR3 DNA reads TGTGCCAGCAGCTCGTCGGGAGCCCATCAGCCCCAGCATTTT. It specifies CASSSSGAHQPQHF.

The genes are TRBV7-3 and TRBJ2-5; D tentatively reads TRBD1 or TRBD2 (5 bases each). CDR1 and CDR2 (germline): SGHTA, FQGTGA. With 5 bases removed from V and 3 bases from J, the gap between germline ends came to 16 bases. The CDR3 totals 15 residues. The CDR3, as DNA: TGTGCCAGCAGCCTAGGTGGGGGACCAGAAGAGACCCAGTACTTC. Amino acids: CASSLGGGPEETQYF. Combining the CDR3 with reference TRBV7-3 and TRBJ2-5 gives the whole variable domain GAGVSQTPSNKVTEKGKYVELRCDPISGHTALYWYRQSLGQGPEFLIYFQGTGAADDSGLPNDRFFAVRPEGSVSTLKIQRTERGDSAVYLCASSLGGGPEETQYFGPGTRLLVL.

The chain carries TRBV10-3 and TRBJ2-3; D might be TRBD2 (6 bases). Trimming left V 5 bases short and J 6 bases short, with 18 bases between. There are 15 residues in the CDR3. In germline, CDR1 is ENHRY, CDR2 SYGVKD. The CDR3, as DNA: TGTGCCATCAGTAACCCCCGGACTAAACAGGATACGCAGTATTTT. Protein product: CAISNPRTKQDTQYF.

In its sample, this clonotype was seen a few times. V is TRBV6-5 and J is TRBJ1-3; no clear D. The CDR3 has 17 amino acids. Germline V gene data show CDR1 as MNHEY and CDR2 as SVGAGI. Trimming left V 0 bases short and J 2 bases short, with 14 bases between. The chain's CDR3 is CASSYSATTHTGNTIYF. DNA of the CDR3: TGTGCCAGCAGTTACTCCGCAACCACACATACTGGAAACACCATATATTTT.

This clonotype has ten or more counts. This chain uses TRBV12-3 or TRBV12-4 with TRBJ2-3, with TRBD2 matching over 8 bases. V was clipped by 2 bases and J by 1 base; unmatched bases: 2. The CDR3 loop spans 15 amino acids. The CDR3 spells CASSLFSGGTDTQYF. The DNA for the CDR3 is TGTGCCAGCAGTTTATTTAGCGGGGGCACAGATACGCAGTATTTT.

This clonotype was detected many times. The CDR3 region has the DNA TGCAGTGCTAGAGTACCCACAGGGAACGAGCAGTACTTC. Encoded protein: CSARVPTGNEQYF. The rearrangement links TRBV20-1 to TRBJ2-7, with a tentative D call TRBD1 (6 bases). The CDR3 is 13 amino acids. Trimming removed 1 base from V and 5 bases from J, with 12 bases in between. CDR1 DFQATT and CDR2 SNEGSKA come from the germline V gene (reference sequence).

Only a few counts were recorded for this clonotype. The CDR3 here is CATSRVAGAYNEQFF. Here the CDR3 DNA reads TGTGCCACCAGCAGAGTGGCGGGGGCATACAATGAGCAGTTCTTC. The rearrangement uses TRBV15 and TRBJ2-1; TRBD2 might be the D (7 bases). Per the germline V gene, CDR1 is LNHNV and CDR2 is YYDKDF (reference sequence). V lost 1 base to trimming and J lost 4 bases, with 11 bases between them. The CDR3 is made up of 15 amino acids.

The V call is TRBV7-6, the J call TRBJ1-2; 8 bases are shared with TRBD1. The V gene end was trimmed by 5 bases and the J gene end by 6 bases; junction bases not matched to a gene: 14. Germline loops: CDR1 SGHVS, CDR2 FNYEAQ. The CDR3 sequence is 16 residues long. In DNA, the CDR3 is TGTGCCAGCAGCCCATTCCCCGAGGACAGGGCTAATGGCTACACCTTC. Amino acid sequence: CASSPFPEDRANGYTF. The variable domain in full, with the rest retrieved from reference TRBV7-6 and TRBJ1-2, is GAGVSQSPRYKVTKRGQDVALRCDPISGHVSLYWYRQALGQGPEFLTYFNYEAQQDKSGLPNDRFSAERPEGSISTLTIQRTEQRDSAMYRCASSPFPEDRANGYTFGSGTRLTVV.

The gene calls are TRBV5-1 and TRBJ2-6, with unresolved D. The CDR3 covers 17 residues. Germline CDR1 reads SGHRS; CDR2 reads YFSETQ. Trimming left V 2 bases short and J 3 bases short, with 15 bases between. CDR3 DNA: TGCGCCAGCAGCTTCGGGTACTTCGATTATGGGGCCAACGTCCTGACTTTC. It translates to CASSFGYFDYGANVLTF.

The J gene is TRBJ2-3, the V gene TRBV7-9; 14 nucleotides agree with TRBD2. Germline V gene data show CDR1 as SEHNR and CDR2 as FQNEAQ (reference sequence). Trimming at V came to 6 bases and at J to 0 bases, leaving 2 bases not matched to a gene. The CDR3 extends over 16 amino acids. CDR3 DNA sequence: TGTGCCAGCAGTGGACTAGCGGGGGGAAGCACAGATACGCAGTATTTT. Amino acids: CASSGLAGGSTDTQYF.